This record concerns one T cell receptor (beta chain) sequence. This entry belongs to a study of blood T cell repertoires in COVID-19. Across the whole study: Some COVID-19 samples were acute and others convalescent; all came from the United States, Italy and Spain.

Sequencing was performed with immunoSEQ multiplex PCR; in TCRdb, only in-frame clones are kept and a portion is missing. The profile shows roughly 38,000 clones, approximately 80% of them singletons. The CDR3 is 15 residues long. The V gene lost 1 base and the J gene lost 3 bases, with 10 bases spanning the gap. The germline V gene encodes CDR1 MNHEY and CDR2 SMNVEV (reference sequence). Sequencing input: peripheral blood. This chain joins TRBV27 and TRBJ1-3; TRBD1 is a possible D gene (5 bases). This clonotype originated in a human donor in a cohort sampled during active COVID-19. Written as DNA, the CDR3 is TGTGCCAGCAGTTTATTTGGGGCTGGTGGAAACACCATATATTTT. As protein: CASSLFGAGGNTIYF.